Described below is a single TCR beta chain sequence and its context. Antigen: not known. The data were taken from a study of OX40 agonist ivuxolimab in advanced cancers. This CDR3 contains 18 residues. J lost 6 bases, V lost 2 bases, and 11 bases had no gene match. From germline, CDR1 is SGHDT and CDR2 YYEEEE. Study-level results: The study found that CD8+ T cells averaged more expanded clones than CD4+. By week 6 at 0.1 to 3.0 mg/kg, blood CD4+ and CD8+ T cells had expanded clonally.

TCRdb's table, derived via immunoSEQ multiplex PCR, lists solely in-frame clones and lacks some. The sample contains over 70,000 clones, 80% to 90% of which appear only once. Enrollment shut out patients with autoimmune disease history or systemic immunosuppression. Baseline, cycle 4 day 1, and cycle 7 day 1 were the blood sampling points. This specimen was CD4+ or CD8+ T cells sorted from blood, taken in a trial of the OX40 agonist ivuxolimab. The V call is TRBV5-6, the J call TRBJ2-1; 13 bases line up with TRBD2. The source of this sequence is an adult with an advanced solid tumor such as melanoma, head and neck, liver or kidney cancer. CDR3: CASSLGLAGAQGRNEQFF. The CDR3, as DNA: TGTGCCAGCAGCTTAGGACTAGCGGGAGCCCAAGGACGCAATGAGCAGTTCTTC.